This TCR beta chain is from a study of control samples from healthy donors and cancer patients. This CDR3 contains 14 residues. Germline V gene lookup returns CDR1 SGHKS and CDR2 YYEKEE (reference sequence). The germline V and J ends were trimmed by 2 bases and 3 bases, with 12 bases remaining between them. The protocol was immunoSEQ multiplex PCR, while the TCRdb copy is restricted to in-frame clones and leaves out a portion. In the table there are roughly 38,000 clones, approximately 90% of which are singletons. This clonotype originated in a woman aged 45-60 years in good health. This sequence joins TRBV5-5 and TRBJ2-7; D call uncertain. The sample taken for sequencing was blood. The CDR3 spells CASSLVTSNYEQYF. The CDR3 nucleotides are TGTGCCAGCAGCTTAGTTACCTCCAACTACGAGCAGTACTTC.